The T cell receptor beta chain under discussion was sequenced for a study of cytomegalovirus exposure and HLA in healthy donors (dated by TCRdb to about 2017). Background for the entire study: According to a later analysis, one platform produced both the roughly 110 validation repertoires and the 620 or so repertoires of the first cohort. The study aimed to test whether cataloging public T cell receptors could reveal signatures of past pathogen exposure. A separate validation cohort of about 110 different subjects was used in addition to the roughly 670-subject first cohort. To predict cytomegalovirus infection status, the study combined high-throughput TCR immunosequencing, statistical association of individual TCRs with disease status, and machine learning. What the research found in general, with its limitations: In the study, 164 TCR beta chains were listed as associated with cytomegalovirus. In both the original and validation cohorts, the classifier was reported to diagnose cytomegalovirus status with high specificity and sensitivity. Most TCR sequences were observed very rarely across donors, whereas some public TCRs were present in many individuals. A later analysis found that TCRs clustered in the first cohort also tended to co-occur in the 120 or so validation repertoires, with 94% of cluster scores above 0. The validation cohort had no HLA typing available for a later analysis, so co-occurrence within that cohort was assessed over all 120 or so repertoires. A few of the identified cytomegalovirus-associated TCR beta chains were confirmed in vitro to be specific for cytomegalovirus antigens. The authors suggested that the approach could potentially be extended to other disease states and immunological phenotypes.

As for this clone: What this receptor recognizes is not known. No qualities accompany the bases; no much larger clone lies one base away.

CDR3 length: 15 amino acids, cysteine to phenylalanine. This entry keeps only the CDR3 DNA: 45 bases, framed from base 1. CDR1 and CDR2, per the germline V gene, are MGHRA and YSYEKL. V loses 3 bases at its end and J loses 8 bases; junction bases beyond the gene matches: 10. The library was built by means of the immunoSEQ multiplex PCR assay. Turning to the authors' computational methods: To diagnose cytomegalovirus status from the catalog of TCR beta chain sequences, a statistical classification framework was built. The table comes from immuneACCESS by way of TCRdb, which keeps in-frame sequences with V and J called. Part of the clones is missing from these tables; in studies checked, under half for an unresolved V gene and the rest for unknown reasons. The V and J calls and clone size were taken over from that table, and D and trimming were inferred from the DNA. The sample table lists some 250,000 clones, nearly 90% of them with a count of one. Under 0.4% of the sample belongs to the ten largest clones.

Separate from the approximately 670-subject first cohort, the validation cohort of around 130 subjects was the group to which the donors belonged. The receptor comes from a woman in her late teens or twenties in good health and CMV-seronegative. The chain employs TRBV4-1 and TRBJ1-1; a stretch of 9 junction bases matches TRBD1. Sample: PBMCs. This receptor has the CDR3 CASSQRTGDFTEAFF. In nucleotide form, the sequence is TGCGCCAGCAGCCAGAGGACAGGGGATTTTACGGAAGCTTTCTTT.